The 5 T cell receptor beta chains below were found in one sample sequenced in a study of blood T cell repertoires in COVID-19. The repertoire was sequenced with immunoSEQ multiplex PCR; TCRdb's copy has only in-frame clones and lacks some. The table includes 200,000 to 300,000 clones, approximately 86% detected once. What was sequenced was peripheral blood. The receptors derive from a woman aged 25 to 45 with acute or convalescent COVID-19.

The chain links TRBV7-9 to TRBJ2-7; TRBD2 is a possible D gene (6 bases). Deletions cut 4 bases from V and 6 bases from J, with 10 bases between. The CDR3 runs to 12 residues. Per germline, CDR1 SEHNR and CDR2 FQNEAQ (reference sequence). CDR3 coding DNA: TGTGCCAGCAGCTCCTGGGGAGGCGAGCAGTACTTC. Its protein is CASSSWGGEQYF.

The rearrangement uses TRBV4-1 and TRBJ2-7, with 7 bases lining up with TRBD1. CDR3 length: 14 residues. Germline values: CDR1 MGHRA, CDR2 YSYEKL. J lost 2 bases, V lost 5 bases, and 6 bases had no gene match. This chain's CDR3 is CASSTTGSTYEQYF. As DNA, the CDR3 is TGCGCCAGCAGCACGACAGGGAGCACCTACGAGCAGTACTTC.

The J gene is TRBJ2-2, the V gene TRBV4-3; the D gene is possibly TRBD2 (5 bases). The germline CDR1 and CDR2 sequences are LGHNA and YSLEER. The CDR3 loop spans 15 amino acids. V was shortened by 2 bases and J by 7 bases, with 14 bases between the two germline ends. Here the CDR3 reads CASSQTSLAIGELFF. The CDR3 DNA reads as TGCGCCAGCAGCCAAACTTCTTTAGCGATCGGGGAGCTGTTTTTT.

The gene calls are TRBV5-4 and TRBJ1-2; 8 positions match TRBD1. Germline lookup yields CDR1 SGHNT and CDR2 YYREEE (reference sequence). The trim removed 2 bases at V and 0 bases at J, leaving 6 bases unmatched. The CDR3 spans 16 residues. The CDR3: CASSLVGQAANYGYTF. CDR3 bases: TGTGCCAGCAGCTTAGTGGGACAGGCAGCTAACTATGGCTACACCTTC.

V usage is TRBV7-6 and J usage is TRBJ1-1; D remains unclear. The CDR3 sequence is 13 residues long. CDR1 SGHVS and CDR2 FNYEAQ come from the germline V gene. The ends were cut back, 4 bases at V and 1 base at J, with 7 bases in the middle. The CDR3 sequence is CASSSQENTEAFF. In nucleotides, the CDR3 is TGTGCCAGCAGCTCACAAGAGAACACTGAAGCTTTCTTT.